This TCR beta chain was retrieved from a study of human T cells and chemical hapten exposure. From the RACE reads, TCRdb called clonotypes with MiXCR, one entry per CDR3 protein. Among 35,000 to 50,000 distinct CDR3 sequences, about 8.9% were seen once, and the ten largest hold about 15%. Germline CDR1 reads MGHRA; CDR2 reads YSYEKL. The CDR3 sequence is 17 residues long. Trimming removed 1 base from V and 6 bases from J; junction bases left unmatched: 10. A few counts support this clonotype. The time point: patch test 2, 6 weeks after DPC sensitization. The treatment here: therapeutic diphenylcyclopropenone sensitization with weekly scalp DPC.

The chain employs TRBV4-1 and TRBJ1-4; 8 nucleotides match TRBD1. The receptor was isolated from a woman in her 40s with alopecia areata. Some clones in this sample may be carry-over from other donors' samples. The sample was whole blood, taken in connection with sensitization to the hapten diphenylcyclopropenone (DPC). CDR3 bases: TGCGCCAGCAGCCAAGGACACCCCGGGACAGGTCATGAAAAACTGTTTTTT. It specifies CASSQGHPGTGHEKLFF.